Sequencing of this T cell receptor beta chain was carried out in a study of a mutant IDH1 vaccine in newly diagnosed glioma. Study-wide context: Sex among treated patients split about 60% male, roughly 40% female; mean age was approximately 40 years.

The data were produced by immunoSEQ multiplex PCR, yet TCRdb's version contains in-frame clones alone and is incomplete. The profile shows about 41,000 clones, under 80% of them singletons. A word on this clone: Its antigen is as yet unknown.

The sample's time point: week 23, last vaccination. It was 300 ug of mutant IDH1 20-mer peptide that made up each vaccine dose, given with topical imiquimod. CDR3 length: 16 amino acids. The V gene's germline CDR1 is SGHRS and CDR2 YFSETQ. Trimming removed 0 bases from V and 6 bases from J; junction bases left unmatched: 9. The specimen comprised PBMCs, sampled from a glioma patient whose treatment included an IDH1 peptide vaccine. The V and J genes are TRBV5-1 and TRBJ2-1; 7 nucleotides align to TRBD1. The sequence was collected from a middle-aged woman with glioma. Some clones in this sample may be carry-over from other donors' samples. CDR3 sequence (DNA): TGCGCCAGCAGCTTGGGGGGACAGCCTGTTCTCAATGAGCAGTTCTTC. This gives the protein CASSLGGQPVLNEQFF. Looking up the rest from reference TRBV5-1 and TRBJ2-1 gives the full variable domain: KAGVTQTPRYLIKTRGQQVTLSCSPISGHRSVSWYQQTPGQGLQFLFEYFSETQRNKGNFPGRFSGRQFSNSRSEMNVSTLELGDSALYLCASSLGGQPVLNEQFFGPGTRLTVL.